Listed below are T cell receptor beta chains from one sample, sequenced in a study of blood T cell repertoires in COVID-19. Clones were read by immunoSEQ multiplex PCR, and TCRdb kept only the in-frame ones, dropping some. The sample shows hundreds of thousands of clones, more than 70% of them seen only once. Sequencing input: PBMCs or T cells enriched from blood (not recorded which). The origin of the receptors is a woman in her sixties or seventies in a cohort exposed to, infected with or recovered from COVID-19 (not recorded which). The CDR3 runs from the conserved cysteine through the conserved F or W. Fields, in order: clone size, V gene, D gene, J gene, CDR3 protein. The D gene is left open where the match is weak. For some rows the clone size is stated as once, few or many, or as a class when expanded; others skip it.

>.|TRBV28|TRBD2|TRBJ2-5
CASSSGGETQYF
>.|TRBV7-2|.|TRBJ1-1
CASSLVRASNTEAFF
>.|TRBV11-1|.|TRBJ1-2
CASSRWSKLDGYTF
>.|TRBV6-1|.|TRBJ1-2
CASSESQLYGYTF
>.|TRBV27|.|TRBJ2-1
CASSLSPGSAYNEQFF
>.|TRBV5-4|.|TRBJ1-3
CASSREFAGNTIYF
>.|TRBV29-1|TRBD2|TRBJ2-1
CSVGGLAGISYNEQFF
>.|TRBV27|.|TRBJ2-3
CASRRAAGDTQYF
>.|TRBV10-2|TRBD1|TRBJ1-2
CASSPGGAAVYGYTF
>.|TRBV2|TRBD1|TRBJ2-7
CASRKGAKYEQYF
>.|TRBV9|TRBD1|TRBJ1-1
CASSPSGTGGPTPNTEAFF
>.|TRBV5-4|.|TRBJ2-3
CASSLGVYTDTQYF
>.|TRBV5-4|.|TRBJ1-1
CASSWAPGAGARTEAFF
>few|TRBV30|.|TRBJ1-1
CASVEQYTEAFF
>many|TRBV15|TRBD1|TRBJ2-5
CATSTLTQGARETQYF
>.|TRBV2|.|TRBJ2-1
CASSAILGGEQFF
>.|TRBV6-5|.|TRBJ2-7
CASCPLGGDYEQYF
>.|TRBV7-6|TRBD2|TRBJ2-1
CASSLVASGAGSYNEQFF
>.|TRBV14|TRBD2|TRBJ2-7
CASSPLAGGLGEQYF
>.|TRBV18|TRBD2|TRBJ2-5
CASSPSTSGGGETQYF
>.|TRBV5-1|.|TRBJ2-7
CASSLQVGEQYF
>.|TRBV9|.|TRBJ2-3
CASSVGRKDLRTDTQYF
>few|TRBV20-1|.|TRBJ2-3
CSASQPTRHTDTQYF
>.|TRBV7-2|.|TRBJ1-2
CASSLGQGYGYTF
>.|TRBV2|TRBD2|TRBJ2-1
CASSRFPPGLGVAEQFF
>.|TRBV5-6|TRBD1|TRBJ2-2
CASRTRDRNTGELFF
>.|TRBV28|TRBD1|TRBJ1-2
CASSPQGQGAGGYTF
>once|TRBV4-1|.|TRBJ2-1
CASSQEVQGRARGEQFF
>.|TRBV6-5|TRBD2|TRBJ2-1
CASSPGLAGWSEQFF
>.|TRBV20-1|TRBD2|TRBJ2-3
CSASRASGSTDTQYF
>.|TRBV19|.|TRBJ1-1
CASSDRGGDTEAFF
>.|TRBV21-1|.|TRBJ2-7
CASSKVGTAGSYEQYF
>.|TRBV27|.|TRBJ1-5
CASRGASGNQPQHF
>.|TRBV7-2|TRBD2|TRBJ2-7
CASSFSVAGGYEQYF
>.|TRBV11-2|.|TRBJ1-1
CASSLVTGSGTEAFF
>.|TRBV5-3|TRBD1|TRBJ2-7
CARIRRTGGHEQYF
>.|TRBV28|.|TRBJ1-1
CASSLFDRLNTEAFF
>.|TRBV7-3|.|TRBJ2-1
CASSLNYYNEQFF
>.|TRBV28|TRBD2|TRBJ2-5
CASTENPTWEGQYF
>.|TRBV7-9|.|TRBJ1-5
CASSLQEGPQHF
>once|TRBV30|.|TRBJ1-6
CAWSVRGRNSPLHF
>few|TRBV6-6|.|TRBJ2-7
CASSYSGPTYEQYF